The 28 T cell receptor beta chains reported below all come from one sample, sequenced in a study of blood T cell repertoires in COVID-19. Sequenced by immunoSEQ multiplex PCR; TCRdb stores in-frame clones only, minus some. The table has about 230,000 clones, approximately 88% seen once. The specimen sequenced was peripheral blood. The source of these receptors is a man between 40 and 49 years old with acute or convalescent COVID-19.

As to this clone: Sequence at one end of the junction differs from germline and may be a read error. The chain recombines TRBV5-6 with TRBJ1-1, with D hard to call. CDR3 length equals 14 residues. The germline V gene has CDR1 SGHDT and CDR2 YYEEEE. CDR3 residues: CASSYSTGNAEAFF. The CDR3 nucleotides are TGTGCCAGCAGCTATTCTACGGGGAACGCTGAAGCTTTCTTT. The variable domain in full, completed from reference TRBV5-6 and TRBJ1-1, reads DAGVTQSPTHLIKTRGQQVTLRCSPKSGHDTVSWYQQALGQGPQFIFQYYEEEERQRGNFPDRFSGHQFPNYSSELNVNALLLGDSALYLCASSYSTGNAEAFFGQGTRLTVV.

The genes are TRBV11-2 and TRBJ2-5; 11 bases line up with TRBD2. In germline, CDR1 is SGHAT, CDR2 FQNNGV. With V trimmed by 4 bases and J by 1 base, 11 bases remained unmatched. CDR3 length equals 18 residues. The CDR3 nucleotides are TGTGCCAGCAGCTCCGGGGGGAGGACTAGCGGGCCCCAAGAGACCCAGTACTTC. Translated: CASSSGGRTSGPQETQYF.

The chain is built from TRBV2 and TRBJ1-6; D not resolved. Germline V lookup: CDR1 SNHLY, CDR2 FYNNEI. CDR3 length equals 15 residues. V was trimmed by 2 bases and J by 10 bases, leaving 15 bases between them. The CDR3, as DNA: TGTGCCAGCAGTGAACGACGGGGAAATGGGTCACCCCTCCACTTT. Its translation is CASSERRGNGSPLHF.

This chain joins TRBV4-1 and TRBJ1-4; 7 bases agree with TRBD1. V lost 4 bases, J lost 3 bases, and 5 bases stayed unmatched. This CDR3 has 15 residues. The germline CDR1 and CDR2 sequences are MGHRA and YSYEKL. CDR3 region: CASSRPGTANEKLFF. The CDR3 DNA is TGCGCCAGCAGCCGCCCCGGGACAGCTAATGAAAAACTGTTTTTT.

In this sample, this clone turned up a few times. The J gene is TRBJ1-4, the V gene TRBV5-1, with 8 positions matching TRBD1. From germline, CDR1 is SGHRS and CDR2 YFSETQ. The CDR3 contains 14 residues. The V gene end was trimmed by 1 base and the J gene end by 5 bases; junction bases not matched to a gene: 1. The CDR3 DNA sequence: TGCGCCAGCAGCTTGAACAGGGGGAATGAAAAACTGTTTTTT. Amino acids: CASSLNRGNEKLFF.

V usage is TRBV7-8 and J usage is TRBJ1-5; perhaps TRBD1 as D (5 bases). Germline lookup yields CDR1 SGHVS and CDR2 FQNEAQ. V dropped 5 bases and J dropped 2 bases, with 13 bases sitting between them. The CDR3 is made up of 15 amino acids. DNA for the CDR3: TGTGCCAGCAGCCCCGAGGCAGGGCGCAATCAGCCCCAGCATTTT. Amino acids: CASSPEAGRNQPQHF.

J is TRBJ1-5 and V is TRBV4-1; D gene unclear. CDR3 length: 13 residues. Trimming cost V 1 base and J 6 bases, with 7 bases left between them. The germline V gene has CDR1 MGHRA and CDR2 YSYEKL. CDR3 region: CASSQGGAQPQHF. DNA of the CDR3: TGCGCCAGCAGCCAAGGGGGAGCTCAGCCCCAGCATTTT.

V is TRBV11-2 and J is TRBJ2-5; TRBD2 might be the D (6 bases). Trimming removed 3 bases at V and 4 bases at J, with 18 bases between. CDR1 SGHAT and CDR2 FQNNGV come from the germline V gene. The CDR3 length is 16 residues. The CDR3 region is CASSFPGLVGGETQYF. In nucleotides, the CDR3 is TGTGCCAGCAGCTTCCCGGGACTCGTGGGAGGAGAGACCCAGTACTTC.

The chain employs TRBV7-2 and TRBJ2-4; 9 bases align to TRBD2. Unmatched junction bases numbered 10, after V lost 4 bases and J lost 3 bases. This CDR3 contains 17 residues. Looked up from germline, CDR1 is SGHTA and CDR2 is FQGNSA. This CDR3 reads CASSYRLAVLSKNIQYF. CDR3 sequence (DNA): TGTGCCAGCAGCTATCGACTAGCGGTCCTTAGCAAAAACATTCAGTACTTC.

At least ten counts were recorded for this clone. V gene TRBV6-4 combines with J gene TRBJ2-2, with 11 bases lining up with TRBD2. CDR1 is MRHNA and CDR2 is SNTAGT in the germline V gene. There are 16 residues in the CDR3. The junction had 4 bases not matched to a gene; V was cut back by 5 bases and J by 2 bases. In DNA form, the CDR3 reads TGTGCCAGCAGTCTACTAGCGGGAGTCAACACCGGGGAGCTGTTTTTT. As protein: CASSLLAGVNTGELFF.

With respect to this clone: Within the sample, other DNA sequences also encode this same CDR3. The chain is built from TRBV2 and TRBJ1-5; D might be TRBD1 (6 bases). CDR1 is SNHLY, CDR2 FYNNEI, per germline. Trimming took off 4 bases at V and 4 bases at J, with 14 bases between the two ends. The CDR3 loop spans 15 amino acids. The CDR3 nucleotides read TGTGCCAGCAGTGCGGGACAAGGGGGTAATCAGCCCCAGCATTTT. This encodes CASSAGQGGNQPQHF.

This clone showed up just a few times. The chain recombines TRBV27 with TRBJ1-2; D may be TRBD1 (6 bases). The CDR3 has 13 amino acids. V lost 4 bases, J lost 4 bases, and 10 bases lay in between. CDR1 is MNHEY, CDR2 SMNVEV, per germline (reference sequence). CDR3 residues: CASSSQGIYGYTF. DNA for the CDR3: TGTGCCAGCAGTTCACAGGGAATCTATGGCTACACCTTC.

The chain joins TRBV7-2 to TRBJ1-5; a weak D match, TRBD1 (6 bases). Germline assignment: CDR1 SGHTA and CDR2 FQGNSA. The CDR3 covers 15 residues. Deletions cut 3 bases from V and 0 bases from J, with 9 bases between. Written as DNA, the CDR3 is TGTGCCAGCAGCTTTTACAGGGATAGCAATCAGCCCCAGCATTTT. Protein: CASSFYRDSNQPQHF.

The genes are TRBV10-3 and TRBJ1-2; D might be TRBD1 (6 bases). Germline-derived CDR1 and CDR2 are ENHRY and SYGVKD. The V and J ends lost 2 bases and 4 bases respectively, with 14 bases between them. The CDR3 is made up of 15 amino acids. The CDR3 protein is CAISEPETGLYGYTF. CDR3 bases: TGTGCCATCAGTGAGCCAGAGACAGGTCTCTATGGCTACACCTTC.

The chain joins TRBV4-2 to TRBJ2-1; TRBD2 aligns across 9 bases. The CDR3 runs to 16 residues. The germline V gene has CDR1 LGHNA and CDR2 YNFKEQ. Germline trimming cut 0 bases from V and 4 bases from J; bases unmatched to any gene: 4. The CDR3 bases are TGTGCCAGCAGCCAAGAGTGGACTAGCGTTTACAATGAGCAGTTCTTC. Translating gives CASSQEWTSVYNEQFF.

CDR3 DNA: TGTGCCAGCAGCTTGGAGTTCGGGACAGGGTCCACTGAAGCTTTCTTT. This gives the protein CASSLEFGTGSTEAFF. The genes are TRBV5-8 and TRBJ1-1; the match to TRBD1 covers 9 bases. Trimming at V came to 0 bases and at J to 4 bases, leaving 7 bases not matched to a gene. There are 16 residues in the CDR3. Germline CDR1 is SGHTS and CDR2 is YDEGEE.

This chain connects TRBV12-5 to TRBJ1-2, with D possibly TRBD1 on 5 matching bases. This CDR3 comprises 20 residues. The V gene's germline CDR1 is LGHNT and CDR2 FRNRAP. Trimming left V 1 base short and J 5 bases short, with 29 bases between. The CDR3 loop is CASGLDRSGDGRLGGYGYTF. The CDR3, as DNA: TGTGCTAGTGGTTTGGATCGCTCGGGAGACGGTCGCTTGGGGGGATATGGCTACACCTTC.

V usage is TRBV4-3 and J usage is TRBJ2-1, with 9 bases matching TRBD2. V lost 3 bases, J lost 6 bases, and 6 bases stayed unmatched. Germline loops: CDR1 LGHNA, CDR2 YSLEER. This CDR3 comprises 15 residues. The CDR3 DNA follows: TGCGCCAGCAGCCAGCGACTAGCGGCCCGCAATGAGCAGTTCTTC. Residues: CASSQRLAARNEQFF.

The CDR3 sequence: CAIRRTGNTYEQYF. CDR3 coding DNA: TGTGCCATCAGAAGAACAGGGAATACCTACGAGCAGTACTTC. The chain is built from TRBV10-3 and TRBJ2-7; D is perhaps TRBD1 (6 bases). The CDR3 covers 14 residues. Germline CDR1 ENHRY, CDR2 SYGVKD. V lost 6 bases to trimming and J lost 2 bases, with 14 bases between them.

The chain carries TRBV14 and TRBJ2-7; no definite D call. This CDR3 is built from 13 residues. Trimming pared 1 base from V and 0 bases from J, leaving 4 bases between. Germline assignment: CDR1 SGHDN and CDR2 FVKESK. CDR3 amino acids: CASSQAVSYEQYF. The CDR3, as DNA: TGTGCCAGCAGCCAAGCTGTCTCCTACGAGCAGTACTTC.

The CDR3: CASTRAGAMNTEAFF. The CDR3 DNA is TGTGCCAGCACTCGGGCAGGGGCGATGAACACTGAAGCTTTCTTT. The chain employs TRBV6-5 and TRBJ1-1, with a weak D call TRBD1 (6 bases). Per germline, CDR1 MNHEY and CDR2 SVGAGI. V dropped 7 bases and J dropped 0 bases, with 15 bases sitting between them. CDR3 length equals 15 residues.

The chain joins TRBV7-9 to TRBJ1-4, with TRBD1 matching 9 bases. There are 14 residues in the CDR3. The V and J ends lost 5 bases and 5 bases, in that order; junction bases with no gene match: 3. CDR1 and CDR2 from the germline V gene are SEHNR and FQNEAQ (reference sequence). The CDR3 here is CASSQGQGNEKLFF. The CDR3 nucleotides are TGTGCCAGCAGCCAGGGACAGGGAAATGAAAAACTGTTTTTT.

Turning to this clone: The sample contains more than one DNA sequence encoding this CDR3. The chain joins TRBV6-2 or TRBV6-3 to TRBJ2-5; a possible D gene is TRBD1 (6 bases). Trimming cost V 2 bases and J 2 bases, with 12 bases left between them. Germline assignment: CDR1 MNHEY and CDR2 SVGEGT. This CDR3 is 15 amino acids long. The CDR3 nucleotides read TGTGCCAGCAGTTACCCTCGACAGGATCAAGAGACCCAGTACTTC. Translated, it gives CASSYPRQDQETQYF.

The rearrangement uses TRBV19 and TRBJ2-7; TRBD2 agrees at 10 bases. This CDR3 is 15 amino acids long. CDR1 and CDR2 from the germline V gene are LNHDA and SQIVND (reference sequence). With 3 bases clipped from V and 7 bases from J, the junction kept 9 bases outside the gene matches. CDR3: CASSILLAGVEEQYF. The CDR3 DNA is TGTGCCAGTAGTATTCTTCTAGCGGGAGTCGAGGAGCAGTACTTC.

This rearrangement joins TRBV19 to TRBJ2-5, with 10 bases fitting TRBD1. Germline values: CDR1 LNHDA, CDR2 SQIVND (reference sequence). V shed 7 bases, J shed 4 bases, and the junction held 6 bases outside the gene matches. The CDR3 is 14 residues long. The CDR3 reads CASTGTGEGETQYF. Here the CDR3 DNA reads TGTGCCAGTACCGGGACAGGGGAGGGAGAGACCCAGTACTTC.

This chain links TRBV6-1 with TRBJ2-7, with D perhaps matching TRBD2 (6 bases). Germline V gene sequence: CDR1 MNHNS, CDR2 SASEGT. The CDR3 contains 23 residues. Trimming left V 2 bases short and J 5 bases short, with 40 bases between. CDR3 sequence: CASSEPGLAGTLVIPREVHEQYF. The CDR3 DNA reads as TGTGCCAGCAGTGAACCTGGGCTAGCAGGAACTCTTGTTATTCCCAGGGAGGTCCACGAGCAGTACTTC.

This clone showed up just once. The chain combines TRBV7-9 with TRBJ2-4, with TRBD2 identical over 9 bases. Germline CDR1 reads SEHNR; CDR2 reads FQNEAQ (reference sequence). This CDR3 region has 14 residues. The trim removed 5 bases at V and 6 bases at J, leaving 5 bases unmatched. CDR3 loop: CASSHSGGGNIQYF. In nucleotides, the CDR3 is TGTGCCAGCAGCCATAGCGGGGGTGGAAACATTCAGTACTTC.

The chain has TRBV12-2 and TRBJ2-1; no DNA check was done on the table's D call, TRBD1. TRBV12-2 is a documented pseudogene. CDR3 length: 19 amino acids. CDR3 loop: CASRLGEDWDSPPNNEQFF. DNA of the CDR3: TGTGCAAGTCGCTTAGGGGAGGATTGGGACAGCCCTCCTAACAATGAGCAGTTCTTC.